Included here is one T cell receptor (beta chain) sequence, with context. Its antigen is currently not known. Base quality data are lacking; no much larger clone is found one base away. The collaborating institutions used their own protocols to collect whole blood in K2EDTA tubes. For TCRbeta analysis, collaborators shipped samples as frozen whole blood, isolated PBMCs, or DNA extracted from either of those sample types. The data stem from a study of blood T cell repertoires in COVID-19 (dated by TCRdb to the early 2020s). The study in broad terms: Samples from collaborators originated in the United States, Italy and Spain and spanned both the acute and convalescent phases of COVID-19. The material from the prospective study consisted of cDNA or gDNA derived from T cells, B-cell-depleted T cells, or PBMCs. Subjects who had been exposed to COVID-19, were actively infected with it, or had recovered from it provided the deeply sampled blood TCRbeta repertoires that made up the dataset. The repertoires were released in a freely available public database meant as a resource for research on the immune response to SARS-CoV-2. Samples were obtained from the ongoing ImmuneRACE study (first 160 participants) and from about 1,300 subjects provided by 6 global collaborators. Nearly every sample came with metadata listing a de-identified subject ID, COVID-19 status, age in years and sex. Where HLA class I and class II types were available, the types were taken from metadata supplied by the sample provider, not from assay-based typing. Results the study describes overall, beyond this receptor: The amount of clinical and demographic metadata varied by source and participant and was provided uncurated.

The germline V gene encodes CDR1 SGHRS and CDR2 YFSETQ. The CDR3 contains 16 residues, cysteine and phenylalanine counted. This entry keeps only the CDR3 DNA: 48 bases, framed from base 1. V loses 5 bases at its end and J loses 3 bases; junction bases beyond the gene matches: 7. TCRbeta CDR3 regions were amplified from genomic DNA using the immunoSEQ Assay, a bias-controlled multiplex PCR. On the authors' methods: Within the assay, amplification of reference gene primers was used to estimate how many nucleated cells each sample contained. To quantify the absolute abundance of each unique TCRbeta CDR3 rearrangement, sequence reads were collapsed and filtered. For each sample, productive Simpson clonality was calculated by taking the square root of Simpson's diversity index across productive rearrangements. This immuneACCESS table, as held by TCRdb, lists in-frame sequences with V and J called but not all clones. Of the missing ones, under half trace to an unresolved V gene in checked studies; the others have no known cause. V, J and clone size were drawn from that table, and D and trimming were deduced from the DNA. In all, the sample holds some 290,000 clones, and 80% to 85% of those were seen once. The ten largest clonotypes hold around 3.2% of the sample.

The sample comprised peripheral blood. This chain is built from TRBV5-1 and TRBJ2-7, and 14 junction bases match TRBD2. The source of this sequence is a woman aged 55-69 years with active or convalescent COVID-19. The CDR3 has the sequence CASSLGTSGGFYEQYF. The bases read TGCGCCAGCAGTCTCGGGACTAGCGGGGGATTCTACGAGCAGTACTTC.